This T cell receptor (beta chain) was captured by sequencing in a study of T cell responses to AZD1222 COVID-19 vaccine. Of note for this clone: Its antigen is still unknown.

The CDR3 runs to 15 residues. Germline V gene lookup returns CDR1 SEHNR and CDR2 FQNEAQ (reference sequence). V lost 5 bases, J lost 2 bases, and 12 bases lay in between. Study-level points and caveats: White British donors predominated, females outnumbered males, and clonal diversity was possibly underestimated. An increase in Spike-specific TCR breadth and depth was observed after two AZD1222 doses. Nearly half of spike-specific TCRs reportedly target unmutated variant regions.

Generated by immunoSEQ multiplex PCR, the TCRdb table keeps only in-frame clones and is missing some. Of roughly 100,000 clones in the sample, more than 70% were seen once. The clonotype was recovered from an adult who received the AZD1222 COVID-19 vaccine. The V call is TRBV7-9, the J call TRBJ2-2, with unresolved D. This specimen was peripheral blood, taken 28 days after the second AZD1222 dose. The CDR3 loop is CASSPTVLNTGELFF. The CDR3, as DNA: TGTGCCAGCAGCCCAACCGTGTTAAACACCGGGGAGCTGTTTTTT.